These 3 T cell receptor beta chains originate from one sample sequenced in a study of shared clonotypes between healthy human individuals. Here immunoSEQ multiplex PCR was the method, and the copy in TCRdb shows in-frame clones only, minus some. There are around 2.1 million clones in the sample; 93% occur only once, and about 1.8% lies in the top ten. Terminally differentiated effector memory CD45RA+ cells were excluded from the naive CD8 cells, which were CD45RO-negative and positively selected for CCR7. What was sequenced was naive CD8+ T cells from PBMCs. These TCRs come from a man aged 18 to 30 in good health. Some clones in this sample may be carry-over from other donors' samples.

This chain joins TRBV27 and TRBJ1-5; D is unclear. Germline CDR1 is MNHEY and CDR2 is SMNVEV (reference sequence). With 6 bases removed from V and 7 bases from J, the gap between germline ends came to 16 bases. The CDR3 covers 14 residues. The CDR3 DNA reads TGTGCCAGCAGCTTGGCCGGATTGCACCAGCCCCAGCATTTT. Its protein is CASSLAGLHQPQHF.

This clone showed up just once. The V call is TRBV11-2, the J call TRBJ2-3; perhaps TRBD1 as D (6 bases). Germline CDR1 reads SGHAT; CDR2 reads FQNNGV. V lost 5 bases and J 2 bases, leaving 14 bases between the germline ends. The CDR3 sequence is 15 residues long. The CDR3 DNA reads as TGTGCCAGCAGCCCGCGGCCAGGGGTCACAGATACGCAGTATTTT. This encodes CASSPRPGVTDTQYF. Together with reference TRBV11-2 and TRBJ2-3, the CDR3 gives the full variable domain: EAGVAQSPRYKIIEKRQSVAFWCNPISGHATLYWYQQILGQGPKLLIQFQNNGVVDDSQLPKDRFSAERLKGVDSTLKIQPAKLEDSAVYLCASSPRPGVTDTQYFGPGTRLTVL.

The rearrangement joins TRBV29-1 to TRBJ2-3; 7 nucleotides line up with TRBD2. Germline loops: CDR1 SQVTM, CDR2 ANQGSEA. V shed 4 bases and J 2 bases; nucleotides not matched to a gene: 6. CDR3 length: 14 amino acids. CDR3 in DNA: TGCAGCGTTGTAGGGGAGGGCTCCACAGATACGCAGTATTTT. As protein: CSVVGEGSTDTQYF.